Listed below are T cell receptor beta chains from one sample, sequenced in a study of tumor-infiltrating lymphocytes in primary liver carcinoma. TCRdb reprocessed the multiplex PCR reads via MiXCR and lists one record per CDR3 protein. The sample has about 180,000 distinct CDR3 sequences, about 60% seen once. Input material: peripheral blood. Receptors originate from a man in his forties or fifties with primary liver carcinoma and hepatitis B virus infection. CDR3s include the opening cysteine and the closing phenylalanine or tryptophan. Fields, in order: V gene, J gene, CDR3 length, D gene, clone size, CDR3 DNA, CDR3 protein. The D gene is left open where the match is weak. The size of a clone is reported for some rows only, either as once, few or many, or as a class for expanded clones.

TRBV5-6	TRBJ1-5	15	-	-	TGTGCCAGCAGCTACTACTCCAGGGGCATTCAGCCCCAGCATTTT	CASSYYSRGIQPQHF
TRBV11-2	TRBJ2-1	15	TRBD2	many	TGTGCCAGCAGCTTAGGCTTTAGCGGGGTCAATGAGCAGTTCTTC	CASSLGFSGVNEQFF
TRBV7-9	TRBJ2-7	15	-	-	TGTGCCAGCAGCCATCCGTCGAGGCTGGCCTACGAGCAGTACTTC	CASSHPSRLAYEQYF
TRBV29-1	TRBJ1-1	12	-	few	TGCAGCGTGAATACGTGGGACACTGAAGCTTTCTTT	CSVNTWDTEAFF
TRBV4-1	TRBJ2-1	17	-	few	TGCGCCAGCAGCCAAGCCGGGGGCCGGGGTTCCTACAATGAGCAGTTCTTC	CASSQAGGRGSYNEQFF
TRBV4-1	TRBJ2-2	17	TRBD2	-	TGCGCCAGCAGCCCCCGTAGCGTCGGGAGGGGCACCGGGGATCTGTTTTTT	CASSPRSVGRGTGDLFF
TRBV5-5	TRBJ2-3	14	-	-	TGTGCCAGCAGCTTGGCCGCCGGAGCAGATACGCAGTATTTT	CASSLAAGADTQYF
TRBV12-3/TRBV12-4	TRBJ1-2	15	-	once	TGTGCCAGCAGTTACCTGACAGAAACTAACTATGGCTACACCTTC	CASSYLTETNYGYTF
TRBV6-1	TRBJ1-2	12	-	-	TGTGCCATCCAGGGTGATAACTATGGCTACGCCTTC	CAIQGDNYGYAF
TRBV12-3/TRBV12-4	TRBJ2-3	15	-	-	TGTGCCAGCACCGAACGGGACTCTTACACAGATACGCAGTATTTT	CASTERDSYTDTQYF
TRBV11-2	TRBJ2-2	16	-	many	TGTGCCAGCAGCCCCCGGGGCGGTCGAAACACCGGGGAGCTGTTTTTT	CASSPRGGRNTGELFF
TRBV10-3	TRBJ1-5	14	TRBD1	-	TGTGCCACGACCCGGACAGGGCTGGGTCAGCCCCAGCATTTT	CATTRTGLGQPQHF
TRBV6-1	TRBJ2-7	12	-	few	TGTGCCAGCACCGAGGACCTTTCCGAGAAATACTTC	CASTEDLSEKYF
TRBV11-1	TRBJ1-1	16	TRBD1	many	TGTGCCAGCAGCTGGTCTAGTGGGACAGGGGATACTGAAGCTTTCTTT	CASSWSSGTGDTEAFF
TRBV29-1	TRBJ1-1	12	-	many	TGCAGCGTCTGGGGGACAAACACTGAAGCTTTCTTT	CSVWGTNTEAFF
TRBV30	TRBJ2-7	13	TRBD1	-	TGTGCCTGGAATACCCTAGACAGGGACGAGCAGTACTTC	CAWNTLDRDEQYF
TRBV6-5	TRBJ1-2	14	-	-	TGTGCCAGCTTCCCCCAAGGAAAGGGGAATGGCTACACCTTC	CASFPQGKGNGYTF
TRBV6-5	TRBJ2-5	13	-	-	TGCGCCAGCAAGGAGAGGATGGGGGAGACCCAGTACTTC	CASKERMGETQYF
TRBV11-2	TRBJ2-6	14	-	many	TGTGCCAGCAGCTCAGGAGCGGGGGCCAACGTCCTGACTTTC	CASSSGAGANVLTF
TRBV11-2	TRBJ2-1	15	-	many	TGTGCCAGCAGCTTAGACTCGAGTTCCTACAATGAGCAGTTCTTC	CASSLDSSSYNEQFF
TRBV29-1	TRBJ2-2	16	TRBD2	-	TGCAGCGTTGCGGGACTAGCGGCAACGAACACCGGGGAGCTGTTTTTT	CSVAGLAATNTGELFF
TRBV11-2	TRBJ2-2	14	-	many	TGTGCCAGCAGCTTAGATGTCGGGACCGGGGAGCTGTTTTTT	CASSLDVGTGELFF
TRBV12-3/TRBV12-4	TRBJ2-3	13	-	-	TGTGCCTCCAATTACGTAGGGGCAGATACGCAGTATTTT	CASNYVGADTQYF
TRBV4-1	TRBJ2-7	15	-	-	TGCGCCAGCAGCCAAGAGACGGTTAGCTCCTACGAGCAGTACTTC	CASSQETVSSYEQYF
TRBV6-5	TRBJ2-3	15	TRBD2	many	TGTGCCAGCAGTTATGATGCGGGAGGGGGAGATACGCAGTATTTT	CASSYDAGGGDTQYF
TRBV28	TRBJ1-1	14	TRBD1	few	TGTGCCAGCAGTTTGGGACAGCTGAACACTGAAGCTTTCTTT	CASSLGQLNTEAFF
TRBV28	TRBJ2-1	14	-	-	TGTGCCAGCAGTGTACCACGGAACGACAATGAGCAGTTCTTC	CASSVPRNDNEQFF
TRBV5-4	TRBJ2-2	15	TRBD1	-	TGCGCCAGCAGCTCGGGACAGCTGGGCACCGGGGAGCTGTTTTTT	CASSSGQLGTGELFF
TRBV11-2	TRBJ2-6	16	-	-	TGTGCCAGCAGCTCACTCACCCTCCCTGGGGCCAACGTCCTGACTTTC	CASSSLTLPGANVLTF
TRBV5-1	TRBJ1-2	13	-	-	TGCGCCAGCAGCTTGGGAGGGTCCTATGGCTACACCTTC	CASSLGGSYGYTF
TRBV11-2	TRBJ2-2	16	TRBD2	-	TGTACCAGCAGCTTAATGGCGCCAGCGGGAACCGGGGAGCTGTTTTTT	CTSSLMAPAGTGELFF
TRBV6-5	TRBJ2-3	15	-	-	TGTGCCACCCGAAAAATCCCCTACAGTCCAGATACGCAGTATTTT	CATRKIPYSPDTQYF
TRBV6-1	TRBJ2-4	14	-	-	TGTGCCAGCAGTCCACTGCCGTTTGGGAACATTCAGTACTTC	CASSPLPFGNIQYF
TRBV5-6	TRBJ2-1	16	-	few	TGTGCCAGCAGCCCAACAGGCTTGGGCTCCTACAATGAGCAGTTCTTC	CASSPTGLGSYNEQFF
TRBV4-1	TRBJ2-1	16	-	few	TGCGCCAGCAGCCATTACAGGGGAGGGTCCTACAATGAGCAGTTCTTC	CASSHYRGGSYNEQFF
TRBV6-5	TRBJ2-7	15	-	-	TGTGCCAGCAGTTCCCCCCTAGCGATGTCCCACGAGCAGTACTTC	CASSSPLAMSHEQYF
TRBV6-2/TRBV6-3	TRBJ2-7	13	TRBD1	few	TGTGCCAGCGGCGGACAGGGGATCTCCGAGCAGTACTTC	CASGGQGISEQYF
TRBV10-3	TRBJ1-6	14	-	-	TGTGCCATCAGTGAGTTGCCAGGGGATTCACCCCTCCACTTT	CAISELPGDSPLHF
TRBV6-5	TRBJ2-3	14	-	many	TGTGCCAGCAGTTACGCACAGGACTCAGATACGCAGTATTTT	CASSYAQDSDTQYF
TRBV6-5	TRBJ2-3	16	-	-	TGTGCCAGCAGTTACTCGCGAAGCGGGAGCACAGATACGCAGTATTTT	CASSYSRSGSTDTQYF
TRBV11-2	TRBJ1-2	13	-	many	TGTGCCAGCAGCGCCGGCCTAGAGCAGGGCTACACCTTC	CASSAGLEQGYTF
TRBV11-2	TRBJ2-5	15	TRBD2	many	TGTGCCAGCAGCCCGCCGGGACTAGCGGGAGAGACCCAGTACTTC	CASSPPGLAGETQYF
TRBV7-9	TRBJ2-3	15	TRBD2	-	TGTGCCAGCAGCCGAGCGGGAGCGGGAGTAGATACGCAGTATTTT	CASSRAGAGVDTQYF
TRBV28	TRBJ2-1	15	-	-	TGTGCCAGCAGTTTACGAGCGGTTAGCTACAATGAGCAGTTCTTC	CASSLRAVSYNEQFF
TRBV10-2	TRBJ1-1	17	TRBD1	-	TGCGCCAGCAGTTCCAGCCCCGGGACAGGGGGCCGCACTGAAGCTTTCTTT	CASSSSPGTGGRTEAFF
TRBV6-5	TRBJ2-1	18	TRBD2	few	TGTGCCAGCACCTCGGGACTAGCGGGAGTAGGGGGCTACAATGAGCAGTTCTTC	CASTSGLAGVGGYNEQFF
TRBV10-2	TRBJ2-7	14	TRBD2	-	TGTGCCAGCAGTACTCGGGAGGATTCCTACGAGCAGTACTTC	CASSTREDSYEQYF
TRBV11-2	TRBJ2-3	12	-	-	TGTGCCAGCAGCGCTTGCGCAGATACACAGTATTTT	CASSACADTQYF
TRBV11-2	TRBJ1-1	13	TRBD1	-	TGTGCCAGCCGGTTACAGGGGACCGTTGAAGCTTTCTTT	CASRLQGTVEAFF
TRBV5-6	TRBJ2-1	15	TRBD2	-	TGTACCTCGAAGCGGGAATTACAGACCTACAATGAGCAGTTCTTC	CTSKRELQTYNEQFF
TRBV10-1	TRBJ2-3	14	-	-	TGCGCCAGCGCCGCGTCGACTAGCACAGATACGCAGTATTTT	CASAASTSTDTQYF
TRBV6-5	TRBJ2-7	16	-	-	TGTGCCAGCAGTTACAGGGGGGTCGGTTTATCCTACGAGCAGTACTTC	CASSYRGVGLSYEQYF
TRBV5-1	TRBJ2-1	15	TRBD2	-	TGCGCCGGCAGCCCAGGACTAGCGACCTACAATGAGCAGTTCTTC	CAGSPGLATYNEQFF